This is a list of T cell receptor beta chains from one sample in a study of metastatic and nonmetastatic thyroid tumors. Using MiXCR, TCRdb reanalyzed the PCR reads. This table holds about 92,000 clones, around 14% found once. Sequenced: blood. These receptor sequences come from a female donor with papillary thyroid cancer or a benign thyroid nodule (not recorded which). Some clones in this sample may be carry-over from other donors' samples. CDR3s include the opening cysteine and the closing phenylalanine or tryptophan. D genes are given only for firm matches. Only some rows state a clone size, as once, few, many or a class for expanded clones.

TRBD1 TRBJ1-1 few TRBV28 CASEKPVQGVATEAFF TGTGCCAGCGAAAAACCGGTACAGGGGGTTGCCACTGAAGCTTTCTTT
- TRBJ2-2 many TRBV28 CASSPKTGELFF TGTGCCAGCAGCCCTAAGACCGGGGAGCTGTTTTTT
- TRBJ1-1 few TRBV5-6 CASSLGGMAFF TGTGCCAGCAGCTTGGGGGGGATGGCTTTCTTT
- TRBJ1-6 many TRBV6-5 CASSYASTSSYNSPLHF TGTGCCAGCAGTTACGCTTCCACGAGCTCCTATAATTCACCCCTCCACTTT
TRBD2 TRBJ2-1 many TRBV6-1 CASSPTGGTGRNEQFF TGTGCCAGCAGTCCCACCGGGGGGACGGGCAGGAATGAGCAGTTCTTC
- TRBJ1-1 - TRBV20-1 CSAGFRGLTPFNTEAFF TGCAGTGCTGGATTTCGGGGGCTGACCCCTTTCAACACTGAAGCTTTCTTT
- TRBJ2-7 many TRBV18 CASSPQPHYEQYF TGTGCCAGCTCACCACAGCCCCACTACGAGCAGTACTTC
- TRBJ2-1 - TRBV3-1 CASSPRRRDISSYNEQFF TGTGCCAGCAGCCCGAGGAGGAGGGACATTAGCTCCTACAATGAGCAGTTCTTC
- TRBJ1-6 many TRBV6-1 CASRSEGFSPLHF TGTGCCAGCAGGTCTGAGGGGTTTTCACCCCTCCACTTT
- TRBJ2-3 - TRBV10-2 CAITGVTDTQYF TGCGCCATCACTGGGGTCACAGATACGCAGTATTTT
- TRBJ1-6 many TRBV27 CASSLARGSPLHF TGTGCCAGCAGTTTAGCTAGGGGCTCACCCCTCCACTTT
- TRBJ2-1 many TRBV6-1 CASSEEGGTVFYNEQFF TGTGCCAGCAGTGAAGAAGGGGGGACAGTCTTCTACAATGAGCAGTTCTTC
- TRBJ2-7 many TRBV5-1 CASSVLEEEGEQYF TGCGCCAGCAGTGTCCTTGAGGAGGAAGGGGAGCAGTACTTC
- TRBJ1-6 many TRBV7-6 CASSLVVRTRVISSYNSPLHF TGTGCCAGCAGCTTAGTAGTCAGGACCAGGGTCATAAGCTCCTATAATTCACCCCTCCACTTT
TRBD1 TRBJ1-2 many TRBV19 CASSIDGTGRYGYTF TGTGCCAGTAGTATAGACGGGACAGGGAGGTATGGCTACACCTTC
- TRBJ1-4 - TRBV6-1 CASSGLTTWTNEKLFF TGTGCCAGCAGTGGCCTGACGACATGGACTAATGAAAAACTTTTTTTT
- TRBJ1-1 many TRBV12-3/TRBV12-4 CASSLGHQNTEAFF TGTGCCAGCAGTTTAGGGCACCAGAACACTGAAGCTTTCTTT
- TRBJ1-5 - TRBV7-8 CVSSSRLSGTPSNQPQHF TGTGTCAGCAGCTCCCGCCTTTCAGGGACACCTAGCAATCAGCCCCAGCATTTT
- TRBJ1-5 - TRBV19 CASNAGANQPRHF TGTGCAAGTAACGCGGGCGCAAATCAGCCCCGGCATTTT
- TRBJ2-7 few TRBV6-2/TRBV6-3 CASTVRGDYEQYF TGTGCCAGCACAGTCCGGGGTGACTACGAGCAGTACTTC
- TRBJ2-7 - TRBV27 CASSLGVGHYEQYF TGTGCCAGCAGTTTAGGGGTGGGTCACTACGAGCAGTACTTC
- TRBJ2-1 - TRBV20-1 CSARAPTHPGNEQFF TGCAGTGCTAGAGCCCCCACCCACCCGGGCAATGAGCAGTTCTTC
- TRBJ1-1 many TRBV20-1 CSALVEGSRAAFF TGCAGTGCGTTGGTAGAGGGGTCTCGGGCAGCTTTCTTT
- TRBJ2-2 many TRBV6-1 CASSLGNPGELFF TGTGCCAGCAGTTTAGGGAATCCCGGGGAGCTGTTTTTT
- TRBJ2-3 many TRBV5-5 CASSLGGYTDTQYF TGTGCCAGCAGTCTTGGGGGCTACACAGATACGCAGTATTTT
TRBD1 TRBJ1-6 - TRBV6-1 CASSAQQGRNSPLNF TGTGCCAGCAGTGCACAACAGGGGCGAAATTCACCCCTAAACTTT
- TRBJ2-1 many TRBV7-3 CASSLTGSLQFF TGTGCCAGCAGCTTAACCGGCAGCTTACAGTTCTTC
- TRBJ2-3 many TRBV5-1 CASSLGGHNTDTQYF TGCGCCAGCAGCTTGGGGGGACACAACACAGATACGCAGTATTTT
- TRBJ1-5 few TRBV5-1 CASIPGGGRGNQPQHF TGCGCCAGCATCCCGGGGGGAGGCCGAGGGAATCAGCCCCAGCATTTT
- TRBJ2-1 many TRBV5-1 CASSLGQDFLYNEQFF TGCGCCAGCAGCTTGGGACAGGACTTCCTCTACAATGAGCAGTTCTTC
TRBD2 TRBJ2-7 - TRBV12-3/TRBV12-4 CASSPRGGFDEQYF TGTGCCAGCAGTCCTCGGGGGGGGTTTGACGAGCAGTACTTC
- TRBJ1-1 many TRBV11-1 CASSPRDGVEAFF TGTGCCAGCAGCCCGAGGGACGGTGTTGAAGCTTTCTTT